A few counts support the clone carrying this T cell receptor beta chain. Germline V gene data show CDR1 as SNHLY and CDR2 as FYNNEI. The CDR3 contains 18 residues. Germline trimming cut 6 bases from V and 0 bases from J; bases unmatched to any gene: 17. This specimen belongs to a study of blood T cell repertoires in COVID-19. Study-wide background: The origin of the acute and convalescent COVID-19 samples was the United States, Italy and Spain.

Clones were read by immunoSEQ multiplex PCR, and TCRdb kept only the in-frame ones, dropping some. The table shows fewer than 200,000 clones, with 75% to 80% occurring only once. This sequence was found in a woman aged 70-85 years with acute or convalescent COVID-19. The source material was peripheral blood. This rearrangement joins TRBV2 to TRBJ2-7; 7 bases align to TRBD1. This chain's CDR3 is CASSVTGAVTSYSYEQYF. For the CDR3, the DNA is TGTGCCAGCAGCGTCACAGGGGCGGTCACGAGCTACTCCTACGAGCAGTACTTC.